This T cell receptor beta chain was found in a study of identical twins. Findings and limits, study-wide: For out-of-frame alpha sequences shared by twins, low generation probability was in excess.

One entry per CDR3 protein results from TCRdb running MiXCR on the 5' RACE reads. The sample includes about 690,000 distinct CDR3 sequences, approximately 21% of them seen just once. There are a few counts of this clonotype. Its matching antigen is unknown. This CDR3 is 14 amino acids long. Germline V gives CDR1 DFQATT, CDR2 SNEGSKA (reference sequence). V shed 6 bases and J 0 bases; nucleotides not matched to a gene: 5. The same sample was also studied in work on T cells expressing NK-cell markers. Turning to that study: Top CD8+ clonotypes included the dominant CD3+CD56+NKG2C+ clonotypes in five to seven donors.

This sequence was found in a woman aged 18-35 years in good health. V gene TRBV20-1 combines with J gene TRBJ2-7; 10 nucleotides align to TRBD2. The sequenced sample was PBMCs. This chain's CDR3 is CSARGLAYSYEQYF. The CDR3 nucleotides read TGCAGTGCGCGGGGACTAGCGTACTCCTACGAGCAGTACTTC.